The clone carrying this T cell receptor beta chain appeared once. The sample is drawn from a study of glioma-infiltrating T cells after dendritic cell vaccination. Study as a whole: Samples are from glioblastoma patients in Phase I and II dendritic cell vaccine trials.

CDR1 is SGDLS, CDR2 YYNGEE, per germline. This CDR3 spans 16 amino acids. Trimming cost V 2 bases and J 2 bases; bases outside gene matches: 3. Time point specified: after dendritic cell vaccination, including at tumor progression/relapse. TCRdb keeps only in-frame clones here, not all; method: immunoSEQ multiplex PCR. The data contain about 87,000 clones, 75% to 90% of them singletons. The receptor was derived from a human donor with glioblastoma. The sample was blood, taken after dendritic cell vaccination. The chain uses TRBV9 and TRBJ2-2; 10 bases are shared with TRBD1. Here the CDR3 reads CASSVGTGENTGELFF. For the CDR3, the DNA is TGTGCCAGCAGCGTCGGGACAGGGGAAAACACCGGGGAGCTGTTTTTT.